This TCR beta chain was observed in a study of post-analysis software for immune sequencing data. Study at large: Courses of disease covered relapsing-remitting, secondary progressive and progressive-relapsing multiple sclerosis.

Remarks on this clonotype: Its specificity is unknown.

Unique-molecular-identifier-tagged TCR beta cDNA libraries were used. Once roughly 0.9 to 10 million T cells were used, some 500,000 cDNA molecules resulted. TCRdb reprocessed the PCR reads via MiXCR and lists one record per CDR3 protein. The sample records some 700,000 distinct CDR3 sequences, about 60% being singletons. Study results and limitations: Same-batch preparations were strongly co-clustered by F measure. Those with multiple sclerosis, the patient group, showed significantly lower normalized Chao1 diversity than controls. In patients, TRBV5-6, TRBV5-1 and TRBV20-1 belonged to four or five TRBV segments found more frequently than in controls.

This CDR3 contains 15 residues. V lost 6 bases, J lost 5 bases, and 10 bases stayed unmatched. The rearrangement joins TRBV12-3 or TRBV12-4 to TRBJ1-5; TRBD1 agrees at 7 bases. Sequences were obtained from blood. This receptor was taken from a girl aged 2 to 9 with multiple sclerosis. CDR3 bases: TGTGCCAGCAGCGGTACGACAGGGTTACATCAGCCCCAGCATTTT. Translating it yields CASSGTTGLHQPQHF.